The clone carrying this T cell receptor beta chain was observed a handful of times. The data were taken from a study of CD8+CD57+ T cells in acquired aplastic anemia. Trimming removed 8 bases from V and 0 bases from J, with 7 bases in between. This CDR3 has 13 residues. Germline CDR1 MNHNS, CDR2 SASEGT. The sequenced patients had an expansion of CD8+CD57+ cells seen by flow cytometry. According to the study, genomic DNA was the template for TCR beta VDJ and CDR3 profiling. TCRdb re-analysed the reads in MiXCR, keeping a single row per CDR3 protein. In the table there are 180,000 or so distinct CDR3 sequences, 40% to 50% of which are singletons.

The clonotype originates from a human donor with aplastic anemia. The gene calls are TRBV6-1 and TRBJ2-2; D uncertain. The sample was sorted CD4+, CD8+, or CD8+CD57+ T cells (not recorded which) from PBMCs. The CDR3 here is CASVVPNTGELFF. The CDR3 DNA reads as TGTGCCAGCGTGGTTCCGAACACCGGGGAGCTGTTTTTT.